This entry is about one TCR beta chain. This entry belongs to a study of T-cell memory formation after mild COVID-19. The authors produced TCR alpha and TCR beta cDNA libraries with sample barcodes and UMIs by 5'RACE using constant-segment primers. TCRdb reprocessed the 5' RACE reads via MiXCR and lists one record per CDR3 protein. The sample has more than 110,000 distinct CDR3 sequences, around 15% seen once. Germline V CDR1 and CDR2: MDHEN, SYDVKM. This CDR3 contains 12 residues. V was cut by 5 bases and J by 6 bases, with 10 bases left in between. The clonotype comes from an adult woman who had mild COVID-19 (a few samples of this study predate the infection). Cell type and time point are not known. V is TRBV28 and J is TRBJ1-1, with D uncertain. The sequenced sample was PBMCs or a T cell subset sorted from them (not recorded which). CDR3 in amino acids: CASSPTTSEAFF. CDR3 coding DNA: TGTGCCAGCAGTCCCACCACATCTGAAGCTTTCTTT.